The T cell receptor beta chain under discussion was sequenced for a study of shared clonotypes between healthy human individuals. At the level of the study: The study used three CD4 naive, three CD4 memory, two CD8 naive and one CD8 memory plate per donor. Study-wide points: With several donors compared, 4% to 5% of naive CD4 clonotypes were shared. An expected dependence of interdonor clonotype sharing on sequencing depth was noted.

Note on this clone: Its specificity is not known.

Donors comprised only Caucasian adults living in Nashville, Tennessee. The germline V gene encodes CDR1 ENHRY and CDR2 SYGVKD. This CDR3 has 17 residues. V lost 4 bases and J lost 0; bases outside the gene matches: 10. The data were produced by immunoSEQ multiplex PCR, yet TCRdb's version contains in-frame clones alone and is incomplete. The sample yields approximately 1,000,000 clones, roughly 77% seen once. V is TRBV10-3 and J is TRBJ1-2; TRBD1 matches 8 bases. Source material: memory CD4+ T cells from PBMCs. Subset specified: CD45RA-negative fraction. The clonotype originates from a man between 18 and 35 years old in good health. Some clones in this sample may be carry-over from other donors' samples. The CDR3 here is CAISGYSRGRANYGYTF. The CDR3 DNA follows: TGTGCCATCAGTGGATATTCCAGGGGGCGAGCTAACTATGGCTACACCTTC.